The entry below describes one T cell receptor (beta chain). The source of the sample is a study of control samples from healthy donors and cancer patients. Libraries were prepared by immunoSEQ multiplex PCR; TCRdb keeps only in-frame clonotypes and omits some of them. This table has approximately 150,000 clones, over 85% appearing once. Germline V gene lookup returns CDR1 SEHNR and CDR2 FQNEAQ (reference sequence). This CDR3 region has 15 residues. After removal of 5 bases from V and 2 bases from J, the junction contained 4 bases not matched to a gene. The TCR comes from a man aged 18 to 30 in good health. Sequences were obtained from blood. V is TRBV7-9 and J is TRBJ2-2; TRBD1 aligns across 8 bases. The CDR3 sequence is CASSVQGGNTGELFF. CDR3 in DNA: TGTGCCAGCAGCGTACAGGGGGGTAACACCGGGGAGCTGTTTTTT.